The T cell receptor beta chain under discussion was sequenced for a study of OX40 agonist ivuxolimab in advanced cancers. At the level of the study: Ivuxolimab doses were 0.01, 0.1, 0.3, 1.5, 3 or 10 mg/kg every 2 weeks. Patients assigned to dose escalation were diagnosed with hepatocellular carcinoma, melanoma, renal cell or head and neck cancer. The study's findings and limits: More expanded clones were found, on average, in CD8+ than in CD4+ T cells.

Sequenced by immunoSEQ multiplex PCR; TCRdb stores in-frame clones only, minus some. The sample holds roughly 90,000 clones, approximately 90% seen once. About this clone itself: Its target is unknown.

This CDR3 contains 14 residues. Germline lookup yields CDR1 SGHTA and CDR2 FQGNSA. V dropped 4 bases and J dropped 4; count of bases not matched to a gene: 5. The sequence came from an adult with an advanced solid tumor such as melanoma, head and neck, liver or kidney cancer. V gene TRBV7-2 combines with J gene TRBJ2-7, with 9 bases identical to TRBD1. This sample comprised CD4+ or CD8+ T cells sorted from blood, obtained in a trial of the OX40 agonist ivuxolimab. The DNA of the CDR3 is TGTGCCAGCAGCTCTCCGGGACAGGGTTACGAGCAGTACTTC. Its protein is CASSSPGQGYEQYF.